This is a list of T cell receptor beta chains from one sample in a study of T-cell memory formation after mild COVID-19. TCRdb reanalysed the 5' RACE reads using MiXCR and keeps one entry per CDR3 protein. Of under 450,000 distinct CDR3 sequences in the sample, 20% to 30% are singletons; the top ten hold 10% to 15%. Sequencing was done on a sample of PBMCs or a T cell subset sorted from them (not recorded which). The receptors come from an adult woman who had mild COVID-19 (a few samples of this study predate the infection). Cell type and time point are not known. The CDR3 runs from the conserved cysteine through the conserved F or W. The order of the fields is clone size, J gene, D gene, V gene, CDR3 protein, CDR3 DNA. D genes are given only for firm matches. Clone size is shown for a subset of rows, as once, few, many or a class of expanded clone.

>.|TRBJ1-5|.|TRBV24-1
CATSESMDQPQHF
TGTGCCACCAGTGAATCGATGGATCAGCCCCAGCATTTT
>once|TRBJ2-2|.|TRBV6-6
CASWGTTANTGEMFF
TGTGCCAGCTGGGGGACAACCGCGAACACCGGGGAGATGTTTTTT
>few|TRBJ1-3|.|TRBV4-1
CASSQGMGYTIYF
TGCGCCAGCAGCCAGGGGATGGGTTACACCATATATTTT
>few|TRBJ1-1|.|TRBV6-2/TRBV6-3
CASSYSPEGGEAFF
TGTGCCAGCAGTTACTCACCCGAGGGGGGAGAAGCTTTCTTT
>.|TRBJ1-1|TRBD1|TRBV13
CASSFTPIRTGVGNTEAFF
TGTGCCAGCAGCTTTACCCCCATTAGGACAGGGGTCGGGAACACTGAAGCTTTCTTT
>.|TRBJ2-3|TRBD2|TRBV5-4
CASSLGAGANTDTQYF
TGTGCCAGCAGCTTGGGAGCGGGGGCCAACACAGATACGCAGTATTTT
>.|TRBJ1-2|TRBD1|TRBV29-1
CSVEGAEHPLYGYTF
TGCAGCGTGGAGGGGGCGGAACACCCTCTTTATGGCTACACCTTC
>.|TRBJ2-1|.|TRBV4-1
CASSQDLAYEQFF
TGCGCCAGCAGCCAAGATTTAGCCTATGAGCAGTTCTTC
>.|TRBJ1-1|.|TRBV9
CASSVGALSDTEAFF
TGTGCCAGCAGCGTGGGGGCCCTATCCGACACTGAAGCTTTCTTT
>.|TRBJ1-2|TRBD1|TRBV6-6
CASSYSQQGGDYGYTF
TGTGCCAGCAGTTACTCCCAACAGGGGGGGGACTATGGCTACACCTTC
>few|TRBJ1-1|TRBD1|TRBV7-3
CASSATGGGVAFF
TGTGCCAGCAGCGCCACAGGGGGTGGTGTAGCTTTCTTT
>.|TRBJ2-5|TRBD2|TRBV20-1
CSAVGGARQTQYF
TGCAGTGCCGTCGGGGGGGCCCGACAGACCCAGTACTTC
>.|TRBJ2-1|.|TRBV6-2/TRBV6-3
CASSLFAQGGGEQFF
TGTGCCAGCAGTCTTTTTGCCCAGGGAGGGGGTGAGCAGTTCTTC
>.|TRBJ2-7|TRBD2|TRBV5-1
CASRDLREDEQYF
TGCGCCAGCAGAGACCTACGGGAGGACGAGCAGTACTTC
>few|TRBJ2-5|.|TRBV11-2
CASSSLRGRHQETQYF
TGTGCCAGCAGCTCCCTACGCGGACGGCACCAAGAGACCCAGTACTTC
>few|TRBJ2-3|TRBD1|TRBV7-3
CASSPLGTGGDTQYF
TGTGCCAGCAGCCCGCTGGGGACAGGAGGAGATACGCAGTATTTT
>many|TRBJ2-3|.|TRBV24-1
CATRSRAASDTQYF
TGTGCCACCCGGTCTAGGGCAGCCTCAGATACGCAGTATTTT
>few|TRBJ2-1|TRBD1|TRBV10-3
CAISSTDRGAYNEQFF
TGTGCCATCAGTTCTACAGACAGGGGTGCCTACAATGAGCAGTTCTTC
>few|TRBJ2-7|.|TRBV12-3/TRBV12-4
CASRSLAYEQYF
TGTGCCAGCAGGTCTCTGGCCTACGAGCAGTACTTC
>many|TRBJ2-7|TRBD2|TRBV10-3
CAISALRAGGGYEQYF
TGTGCCATCAGTGCATTACGAGCGGGAGGCGGCTACGAGCAGTACTTC
>few|TRBJ1-5|.|TRBV7-9
CASSSGLGQPQHF
TGTGCCAGCAGCTCGGGACTCGGGCAGCCCCAGCATTTT
>few|TRBJ1-1|.|TRBV7-9
CASSSRLSVGENTEAFF
TGTGCCAGCAGCTCAAGGCTTAGTGTCGGAGAGAACACTGAAGCTTTCTTT
>.|TRBJ2-7|TRBD1|TRBV6-2/TRBV6-3
CASRIQGVLLPYEQYF
TGTGCCAGCAGAATACAGGGGGTGCTTTTACCCTACGAGCAGTACTTC
>.|TRBJ2-7|.|TRBV19
CATGAEQYF
TGTGCCACAGGTGCCGAGCAGTACTTC
>few|TRBJ2-1|.|TRBV20-1
CSLSRRGWTAYNEQFF
TGCAGTCTGAGTCGCCGGGGTTGGACAGCCTACAATGAGCAGTTCTTC
>.|TRBJ1-2|.|TRBV13
CASSSQEGYGYTF
TGTGCCAGCAGCTCCCAAGAGGGCTATGGCTACACCTTC